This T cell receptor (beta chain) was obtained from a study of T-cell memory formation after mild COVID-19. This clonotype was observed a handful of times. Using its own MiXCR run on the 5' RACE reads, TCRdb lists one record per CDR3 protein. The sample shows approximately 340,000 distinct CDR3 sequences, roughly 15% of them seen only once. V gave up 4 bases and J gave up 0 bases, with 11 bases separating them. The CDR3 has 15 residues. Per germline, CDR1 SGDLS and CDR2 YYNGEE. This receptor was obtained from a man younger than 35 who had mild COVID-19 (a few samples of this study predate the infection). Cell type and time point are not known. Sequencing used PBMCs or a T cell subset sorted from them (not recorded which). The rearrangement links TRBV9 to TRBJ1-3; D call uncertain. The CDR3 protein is CASSRGRDSGNTIYF. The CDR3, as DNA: TGTGCCAGCAGCCGTGGACGGGACTCTGGAAACACCATATATTTT.